Following are 14 T cell receptor beta chains from one sample sequenced in a study of cytomegalovirus exposure and HLA in healthy donors. This PCR relied on a set of 60 Vbeta primers and 13 Jbeta primers. Generated by immunoSEQ multiplex PCR, the TCRdb table keeps only in-frame clones and is missing some. This sample has under 150,000 clones, with less than 80% found just once. The sequenced sample consisted of PBMCs. The origin of the receptors is a woman in her thirties or forties in good health and CMV-seropositive.

The V and J genes are TRBV6-1 and TRBJ1-5, with a weak D call TRBD1 (6 bases). The germline gives CDR1 MNHNS, CDR2 SASEGT. Trimming cost V 4 bases and J 3 bases, with 13 bases left between them. CDR3 size: 15 residues. CDR3 region: CASSADSQFNQPQHF. The CDR3 bases are TGTGCCAGCAGTGCGGACAGTCAATTCAATCAGCCCCAGCATTTT.

The chain joins TRBV6-5 to TRBJ2-7, with 8 bases lining up with TRBD1. In germline, CDR1 is MNHEY, CDR2 SVGAGI. V was clipped by 6 bases and J by 9 bases; unmatched bases: 7. The CDR3 contains 12 residues. In DNA form, the CDR3 reads TGTGCCAGCAGCCCCGGACAGGGTAGGCAGTACTTC. The encoded protein is CASSPGQGRQYF.

The CDR3 loop is CASSLNSGRARSSYNEQFF. For the CDR3, the DNA is TGTGCCAGCAGCCTAAATAGCGGGAGGGCCCGGAGCTCCTACAATGAGCAGTTCTTC. The chain recombines TRBV28 with TRBJ2-1, with TRBD2 matching over 11 bases. There are 19 residues in the CDR3. The germline V gene has CDR1 MDHEN and CDR2 SYDVKM. After removal of 6 bases from V and 0 bases from J, the junction contained 13 bases not matched to a gene.

The rearrangement uses TRBV11-2 and TRBJ2-7; 7 bases map to TRBD1. The V and J ends lost 3 bases and 0 bases, in that order; junction bases with no gene match: 11. This CDR3 is 17 amino acids long. CDR1 SGHAT and CDR2 FQNNGV come from the germline V gene. The CDR3 region is CASSFHTGTDFSYEQYF. CDR3 DNA: TGTGCCAGCAGCTTCCACACCGGGACAGACTTCTCCTACGAGCAGTACTTC.

The rearrangement links TRBV4-1 to TRBJ2-5, with a tentative D call TRBD1 (6 bases). The V and J ends lost 4 bases and 11 bases respectively, with 17 bases between them. The length of the CDR3 is 13 residues. The germline gives CDR1 MGHRA, CDR2 YSYEKL. CDR3: CASSLPQGKEQYF. CDR3 bases: TGCGCCAGCAGCCTGCCCCAGGGGAAGGAGCAGTACTTC.

This clone was found a few times. This chain links TRBV9 with TRBJ1-5, with 9 bases identical to TRBD1. The germline CDR1 and CDR2 sequences are SGDLS and YYNGEE. The V and J ends lost 8 bases and 6 bases, in that order; junction bases with no gene match: 12. The CDR3 runs to 15 residues. The chain's CDR3 is CASALGQGSAQPQHF. The CDR3 DNA follows: TGTGCCAGTGCTTTGGGACAGGGCTCTGCTCAGCCCCAGCATTTT.

This clone was recorded a few times. V and J are TRBV4-1 and TRBJ1-3; D is undetermined. Germline CDR1 is MGHRA and CDR2 is YSYEKL. The CDR3 is 14 amino acids. Trimming shortened V by 6 bases and J by 0 bases, and 9 bases separated the two germline ends. The CDR3: CASSRVVSGNTIYF. The CDR3, as DNA: TGCGCCAGCAGTCGGGTAGTCTCTGGAAACACCATATATTTT.

The V call is TRBV28, the J call TRBJ2-5; possibly TRBD2 for D (5 bases). V was clipped by 4 bases and J by 3 bases, with 9 bases between them. Germline assignment: CDR1 MDHEN and CDR2 SYDVKM. The CDR3 extends over 13 amino acids. In DNA, the CDR3 is TGTGCCAGCAGTTGGAGAGCGGAAGAGACCCAGTACTTC. The encoded protein is CASSWRAEETQYF.

CDR3 DNA: TGCGCCAGCAGCCCTTCCTTAGCGGGAAGCTACGAGCAGTACTTC. Amino acid sequence: CASSPSLAGSYEQYF. V gene TRBV4-1 combines with J gene TRBJ2-7; 8 bases match TRBD2. J gave up 3 bases and V 4 bases, and 8 bases lay outside the gene matches. CDR1 is MGHRA and CDR2 is YSYEKL in the germline V gene. This CDR3 comprises 15 residues.

The chain employs TRBV6-1 and TRBJ1-1, with 7 bases lining up with TRBD1. V was pared by 5 bases and J by 5 bases, with 2 bases of the junction left unmatched. The CDR3 has 12 amino acids. From germline, CDR1 is MNHNS and CDR2 SASEGT. This CDR3 reads CASSRTGTEAFF. For the CDR3, the DNA is TGTGCCAGCAGTAGGACAGGAACTGAAGCTTTCTTT.

The chain combines TRBV5-4 with TRBJ1-1; D may be TRBD1 (6 bases). Trimming cost V 4 bases and J 1 base, with 8 bases left between them. Per the germline V gene, CDR1 is SGHNT and CDR2 is YYREEE (reference sequence). CDR3 length: 13 residues. The CDR3 DNA is TGTGCCAGCAGCGGGGACACGAACACTGAAGCTTTCTTT. Translating it yields CASSGDTNTEAFF.

J is TRBJ2-5 and V is TRBV18, with TRBD2 identical over 8 bases. The CDR3 has 15 residues. With V trimmed by 3 bases and J by 1 base, 4 bases remained unmatched. Germline V CDR1 and CDR2: KGHSH, LQKENI. The CDR3 sequence: CASSPNAGGQETQYF. CDR3 nucleotides: TGTGCCAGCTCACCCAACGCGGGGGGCCAAGAGACCCAGTACTTC.

This clone was observed once. A junction boundary mismatches the germline segment, possibly from a read error. The chain carries TRBV7-2 and TRBJ2-7, with TRBD1 matching over 8 bases. In germline, CDR1 is SGHTA, CDR2 FQGNSA. The CDR3 has 15 residues. The CDR3 nucleotides are TGTGCCAGCAGCCGAAGACCGGGACAGGCCTACGCGCAGTACTTC. Amino acids: CASSRRPGQAYAQYF.

The CDR3 sequence: CASSLWTSGRTIPPGNEQFF. CDR3 bases: TGTGCCAGTAGTCTCTGGACTAGCGGGAGGACCATTCCCCCGGGCAATGAGCAGTTCTTC. J is TRBJ2-1 and V is TRBV19; 14 nucleotides line up with TRBD2. Looked up from germline, CDR1 is LNHDA and CDR2 is SQIVND (reference sequence). Trimming cost V 5 bases and J 6 bases; bases outside gene matches: 18. The CDR3 is made up of 20 amino acids.